What follows are 5 T cell receptor beta chains derived from one specimen sequenced in a study of blood T cell repertoires in COVID-19. Only in-frame clones appear in the TCRdb table, and some are missing; sequencing was by immunoSEQ multiplex PCR. The sample yields some 200,000 clones, approximately 80% seen once. Sequenced material: PBMCs or T cells enriched from blood (not recorded which). These receptors were collected from a man aged 35-49 years who had recovered from COVID-19.

This clone was recorded a few times. V usage is TRBV6-6 and J usage is TRBJ1-2, with D perhaps TRBD1 (6 bases). Germline CDR1 reads MNHNY; CDR2 reads SVGAGI (reference sequence). The CDR3 is 15 residues long. Between the trimmed V and J ends, which lost 8 bases and 8 bases, there was a span of 24 bases. CDR3 amino acids: CASLRSRGASDGYTF. CDR3 bases: TGTGCCAGCCTCCGATCCAGGGGCGCATCAGACGGCTACACCTTC.

The chain combines TRBV2 with TRBJ2-3; no firm D call. Trimming removed 7 bases at V and 0 bases at J, with 5 bases between. This CDR3 has 12 amino acids. The germline V gene has CDR1 SNHLY and CDR2 FYNNEI. For the CDR3, the DNA is TGTGCCAGCACCCTGAGCACAGATACGCAGTATTTT. Translating it yields CASTLSTDTQYF.

The chain employs TRBV2 and TRBJ1-2, with D hard to call. This CDR3 spans 15 amino acids. Germline CDR1 reads SNHLY; CDR2 reads FYNNEI. The ends were cut back, 5 bases at V and 0 bases at J, with 13 bases in the middle. The CDR3: CASSLVESSNYGYTF. The CDR3 nucleotides are TGTGCCAGCAGTCTGGTAGAGTCTTCTAACTATGGCTACACCTTC. The whole variable domain, filled in from reference TRBV2 and TRBJ1-2, reads EPEVTQTPSHQVTQMGQEVILRCVPISNHLYFYWYRQILGQKVEFLVSFYNNEISEKSEIFDDQFSVERPDGSNFTLKIRSTKLEDSAMYFCASSLVESSNYGYTFGSGTRLTVV.

The CDR3 DNA reads TGTGCCACCAGCAGAGATCTGGCGGTCAATCAGCCCCAGCATTTT. As protein: CATSRDLAVNQPQHF. V and J are TRBV15 and TRBJ1-5; no clear D. Between the trimmed V and J ends, which lost 0 bases and 3 bases, there was a span of 9 bases. The CDR3 contains 15 residues. Per the germline V gene, CDR1 is LNHNV and CDR2 is YYDKDF (reference sequence).

The chain uses TRBV9 and TRBJ2-5; the D gene is possibly TRBD1 (6 bases). Per germline, CDR1 SGDLS and CDR2 YYNGEE. CDR3 length: 14 residues. V was pared by 2 bases and J by 2 bases, with 10 bases between. For the CDR3, the DNA is TGTGCCAGCAGCGTTCCCGGGACACAAGAGACCCAGTACTTC. Its translation is CASSVPGTQETQYF. Combining the CDR3 with reference TRBV9 and TRBJ2-5 gives the whole variable domain DSGVTQTPKHLITATGQRVTLRCSPRSGDLSVYWYQQSLDQGLQFLIQYYNGEERAKGNILERFSAQQFPDLHSELNLSSLELGDSALYFCASSVPGTQETQYFGPGTRLLVL.